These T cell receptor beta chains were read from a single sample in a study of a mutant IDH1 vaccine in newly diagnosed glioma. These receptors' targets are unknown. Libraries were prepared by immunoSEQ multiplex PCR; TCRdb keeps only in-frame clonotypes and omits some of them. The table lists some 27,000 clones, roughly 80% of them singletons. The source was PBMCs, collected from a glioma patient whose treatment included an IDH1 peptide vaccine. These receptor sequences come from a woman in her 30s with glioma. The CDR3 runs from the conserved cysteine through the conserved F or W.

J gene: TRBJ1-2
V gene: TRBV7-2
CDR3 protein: CASSLYGGDWGYGYTF

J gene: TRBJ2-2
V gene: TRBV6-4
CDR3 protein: CASRLEGDSGELFF

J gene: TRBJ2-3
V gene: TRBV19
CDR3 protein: CASSTRTSGGADTQYF

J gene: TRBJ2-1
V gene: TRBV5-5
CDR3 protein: CASSYSDRGGVNEQFF

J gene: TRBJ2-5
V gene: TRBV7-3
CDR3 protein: CASSWQGKETQYF

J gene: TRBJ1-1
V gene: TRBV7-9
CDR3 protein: CASSLQGGRTEAFF

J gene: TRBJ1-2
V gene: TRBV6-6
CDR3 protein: CASSLDNYGYTF

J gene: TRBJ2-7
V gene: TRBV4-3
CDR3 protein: CASNGYQGDEQYF

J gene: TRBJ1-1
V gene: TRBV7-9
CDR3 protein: CASSLIYEAFF

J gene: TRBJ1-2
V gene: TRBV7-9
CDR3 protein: CASSKEAGAHGYTF

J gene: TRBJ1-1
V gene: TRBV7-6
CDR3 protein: CASSLGGWQNTEAFF

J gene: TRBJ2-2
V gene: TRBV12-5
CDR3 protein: CASGLLTSSGGASSITGELFF

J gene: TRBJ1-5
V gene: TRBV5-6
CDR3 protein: CASSFSGAGSGGPQHF

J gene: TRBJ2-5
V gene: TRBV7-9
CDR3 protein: CASSPRLAGGQGETQYF